The 8 T cell receptor beta chains below were found in one sample sequenced in a study of PD-L1 blockade in urothelial cancer. Time point indicated: pretreatment peripheral blood. Produced via immunoSEQ multiplex PCR; TCRdb's table is partial and in-frame only. Of approximately 90,000 clones listed, 85% are singletons. Sequencing was performed on PBMCs, taken around atezolizumab (anti-PD-L1) treatment. The receptors derive from a man aged 55 to 69 with urothelial cancer.

V and J are TRBV7-9 and TRBJ2-5; 11 bases line up with TRBD2. The V and J ends lost 3 bases and 3 bases, in that order; junction bases with no gene match: 3. The CDR3 has 15 amino acids. CDR1 and CDR2 from the germline V gene are SEHNR and FQNEAQ (reference sequence). CDR3 sequence: CASSFASGRKETQYF. The CDR3 DNA is TGTGCCAGCAGCTTCGCTAGCGGGAGGAAAGAGACCCAGTACTTC.

The V call is TRBV20-1, the J call TRBJ1-1; D gene unclear. Trimming stripped 3 bases from V and 4 bases from J, with 6 bases between. Germline V gene lookup returns CDR1 DFQATT and CDR2 SNEGSKA (reference sequence). The CDR3 is 11 residues long. CDR3 residues: CSASGLTEAFF. The CDR3 nucleotides read TGCAGTGCTAGTGGGCTCACTGAAGCTTTCTTT.

This clone was recorded only once. This chain links TRBV11-2 with TRBJ2-5; 12 positions agree with TRBD2. Per germline, CDR1 SGHAT and CDR2 FQNNGV. V gave up 1 base and J gave up 0 bases; unmatched junction bases: 3. The CDR3 spans 17 residues. CDR3 protein: CASSLGTSGVYQETQYF. CDR3 in DNA: TGTGCCAGCAGCTTAGGGACTAGCGGGGTGTACCAAGAGACCCAGTACTTC.

The chain uses TRBV6-6 and TRBJ2-7; 7 bases fit TRBD2. V shed 6 bases, J shed 2 bases, and the junction held 10 bases outside the gene matches. The CDR3 is made up of 15 amino acids. Germline V gene lookup returns CDR1 MNHNY and CDR2 SVGAGI (reference sequence). CDR3 nucleotides: TGTGCCAGCAGAAATGGCGGGACTACTACCTACGAGCAGTACTTC. Amino acid sequence: CASRNGGTTTYEQYF.

V and J are TRBV29-1 and TRBJ1-2, with 9 bases matching TRBD1. Per the germline V gene, CDR1 is SQVTM and CDR2 is ANQGSEA. The junction had 3 bases not matched to a gene; V was cut back by 3 bases and J by 4 bases. The CDR3 is 13 residues long. In nucleotides, the CDR3 is TGCAGCGTTGAGGGACAGGGAGGCTATGGCTACACCTTC. It is translated as CSVEGQGGYGYTF.

The chain recombines TRBV14 with TRBJ2-2, with 9 bases fitting TRBD1. The V gene end was trimmed by 5 bases and the J gene end by 1 base; junction bases not matched to a gene: 11. Germline V CDR1 and CDR2: SGHDN, FVKESK. This CDR3 contains 18 residues. This CDR3 reads CASSLDRGSWMNTGELFF. The CDR3 bases are TGTGCCAGCAGCTTAGACAGGGGGAGTTGGATGAACACCGGGGAGCTGTTTTTT.

The chain couples TRBV6-5 to TRBJ1-2; D remains unclear. V was trimmed by 6 bases and J by 4 bases, leaving 12 bases between them. The V gene's germline CDR1 is MNHEY and CDR2 SVGAGI. The CDR3 spans 13 residues. The CDR3 spells CASSTPGSYGYTF. The CDR3 bases are TGTGCCAGCAGCACCCCAGGTAGCTATGGCTACACCTTC.

This sequence joins TRBV10-3 and TRBJ2-2, with 7 bases matching TRBD2. This CDR3 comprises 14 residues. J was trimmed by 0 bases and V by 10 bases; bases with no gene match: 5. Germline loops: CDR1 ENHRY, CDR2 SYGVKD. The CDR3 loop is CATESGANTGELFF. CDR3 nucleotides: TGTGCCACCGAAAGCGGGGCGAACACCGGGGAGCTGTTTTTT.